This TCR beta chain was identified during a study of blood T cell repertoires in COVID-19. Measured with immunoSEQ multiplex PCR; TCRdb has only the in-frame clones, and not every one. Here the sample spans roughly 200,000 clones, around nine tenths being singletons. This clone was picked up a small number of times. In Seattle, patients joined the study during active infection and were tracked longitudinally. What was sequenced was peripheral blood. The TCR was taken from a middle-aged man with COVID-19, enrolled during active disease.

CDR3 in DNA: TGCGCCAGCAGTCCGGACAGGCCCAATCAGCCCCAGCATTTT. Translating it yields CASSPDRPNQPQHF. V and J are TRBV5-1 and TRBJ1-5, with 7 positions matching TRBD1. The CDR3 is made up of 14 amino acids. V shed 5 bases, J shed 3 bases, and the junction held 5 bases outside the gene matches. Germline V lookup: CDR1 SGHRS, CDR2 YFSETQ.